The 27 T cell receptor beta chains reported below all come from one sample, sequenced in a study of blood T cell repertoires in COVID-19. The protocol was immunoSEQ multiplex PCR, while the TCRdb copy is restricted to in-frame clones and leaves out a portion. The data contain about 80,000 clones, roughly four fifths of them singletons. The specimen was peripheral blood. Receptor source: a human donor in a cohort sampled during active COVID-19.

This chain uses TRBV19 with TRBJ2-3, with 7 bases fitting TRBD1. V lost 4 bases and J lost 4; bases outside the gene matches: 5. The CDR3 has 14 amino acids. Germline CDR1 LNHDA, CDR2 SQIVND (reference sequence). The CDR3 DNA reads as TGTGCCAGTAGTAGACAGGGTTTGGCAGATACGCAGTATTTT. This translates into CASSRQGLADTQYF.

In DNA, the CDR3 is TGCGCCAGCAGCTTGGTCCCATTAAGGGGTGAGCAGTTCTTC. Its protein is CASSLVPLRGEQFF. The chain uses TRBV5-1 and TRBJ2-1; D may be TRBD1 (5 bases). In germline, CDR1 is SGHRS, CDR2 YFSETQ. Trimming pared 0 bases from V and 9 bases from J, leaving 13 bases between. CDR3 length equals 14 residues. The variable domain in full, completed from reference TRBV5-1 and TRBJ2-1, reads KAGVTQTPRYLIKTRGQQVTLSCSPISGHRSVSWYQQTPGQGLQFLFEYFSETQRNKGNFPGRFSGRQFSNSRSEMNVSTLELGDSALYLCASSLVPLRGEQFFGPGTRLTVL.

The chain uses TRBV7-9 and TRBJ2-3, with 13 bases aligning to TRBD2. Germline lookup yields CDR1 SEHNR and CDR2 FQNEAQ (reference sequence). The CDR3 contains 15 residues. V lost 5 bases, J lost 9 bases, and 8 bases stayed unmatched. The CDR3 sequence: CASSLTSGGTGTQYF. CDR3 DNA sequence: TGTGCCAGCAGCCTGACTAGCGGGGGGACAGGGACGCAGTATTTT. Full variable domain (missing parts from reference TRBV7-9 and TRBJ2-3): DTGVSQNPRHKITKRGQNVTFRCDPISEHNRLYWYRQTLGQGPEFLTYFQNEAQLEKSRLLSDRFSAERPKGSFSTLEIQRTEQGDSAMYLCASSLTSGGTGTQYFGPGTRLTVL.

The chain employs TRBV11-2 and TRBJ2-3, with D unresolved. Per germline, CDR1 SGHAT and CDR2 FQNNGV. The CDR3 has 14 residues. The V end lost 5 bases, the J end lost 4 bases, and 13 bases lay between the germline ends. CDR3 sequence (DNA): TGTGCCAGCAGCCCCTGGGCAGGATCAGATACGCAGTATTTT. This codes for CASSPWAGSDTQYF.

This sequence joins TRBV3-1 (or the pseudogene TRBV3-2) and TRBJ1-2; D not resolved. V was trimmed by 4 bases and J by 0 bases, leaving 12 bases between them. Looked up from germline, CDR1 is LGHDT and CDR2 is YNNKEL (reference sequence). The CDR3 runs to 15 residues. The DNA of the CDR3 is TGTGCCAGCAGCCCCGCCCGCAGGCCTAACTATGGCTACACCTTC. Protein: CASSPARRPNYGYTF.

The V and J genes are TRBV5-1 and TRBJ1-1; 7 nucleotides line up with TRBD1. Germline lookup yields CDR1 SGHRS and CDR2 YFSETQ. The V and J ends lost 4 bases and 5 bases, in that order; junction bases with no gene match: 5. The CDR3 runs to 13 residues. The CDR3 region is CASSPGTATEAFF. The CDR3 DNA reads TGCGCCAGCAGCCCGGGGACAGCTACTGAAGCTTTCTTT.

This clone was counted a few times. The J gene is TRBJ2-1, the V gene TRBV14; 8 bases match TRBD1. Trimming cost V 4 bases and J 12 bases; bases outside gene matches: 11. Germline V gene lookup returns CDR1 SGHDN and CDR2 FVKESK. CDR3 size: 14 residues. The CDR3 DNA reads as TGTGCCAGCAGCCCAGGGGGCGGGCCGGCGGGGCAGTTCTTC. Translating it yields CASSPGGGPAGQFF.

The chain links TRBV7-2 to TRBJ2-6, with D perhaps matching TRBD1 (6 bases). CDR3 length: 16 amino acids. V was pared by 3 bases and J by 0 bases, with 9 bases between. CDR1 is SGHTA, CDR2 FQGNSA, per germline. The DNA for the CDR3 is TGTGCCAGCAGCTTCGACAGGTCCTCTGGGGCCAACGTCCTGACTTTC. Translation: CASSFDRSSGANVLTF.

V usage is TRBV7-2 and J usage is TRBJ1-6; possible D gene TRBD1, 6 bases. The CDR3 consists of 15 residues. The V end lost 5 bases, the J end lost 10 bases, and 18 bases lay between the germline ends. Germline V lookup: CDR1 SGHTA, CDR2 FQGNSA. CDR3 DNA: TGTGCCAGCAGCCCCGAGGTCAGGGGATGGTCACCCCTCCACTTT. This sequence encodes CASSPEVRGWSPLHF.

This clone was observed a single time. This chain joins TRBV27 and TRBJ2-7; 7 bases match TRBD1. CDR1 is MNHEY, CDR2 SMNVEV, per germline (reference sequence). V lost 4 bases to trimming and J lost 3 bases; unmatched junction nucleotides: 6. The CDR3 is 14 residues long. The CDR3 here is CASSSETGHYEQYF. CDR3 in DNA: TGTGCCAGCAGTTCCGAGACAGGGCACTACGAGCAGTACTTC.

The chain joins TRBV18 to TRBJ1-6, with 10 bases aligning to TRBD1. The CDR3 contains 17 residues. The V gene's germline CDR1 is KGHSH and CDR2 LQKENI. The V segment lost 0 bases and the J segment 9 bases; nucleotides outside the gene matches: 8. CDR3 nucleotide sequence: TGTGCCAGCTCACCACCACGCGCGGGACAGGGGTCTTCACCCCTCCACTTT. Its translation is CASSPPRAGQGSSPLHF.

The DNA for the CDR3 is TGTGCCAGCAGTTTATCGGGCAACCAAGAGACCCAGTACTTC. Translation: CASSLSGNQETQYF. This chain uses TRBV27 with TRBJ2-5; D unclear. Trimming cost V 0 bases and J 0 bases, with 5 bases left between them. The CDR3 sequence is 14 residues long. Germline CDR1 MNHEY, CDR2 SMNVEV (reference sequence).

This chain joins TRBV18 and TRBJ1-1; D is uncertain. Trimming took 6 bases from V and 0 from J, leaving 8 bases between them. The CDR3 extends over 13 amino acids. Per germline, CDR1 KGHSH and CDR2 LQKENI. The CDR3 spells CASSRGLNTEAFF. The CDR3 DNA reads TGTGCCAGCTCTCGCGGGTTGAACACTGAAGCTTTCTTT.

The chain links TRBV4-1 to TRBJ2-2, with 7 bases that match TRBD2. This CDR3 has 16 residues. The V segment lost 0 bases and the J segment 2 bases; nucleotides outside the gene matches: 3. Germline V gene data show CDR1 as MGHRA and CDR2 as YSYEKL. In DNA form, the CDR3 reads TGCGCCAGCAGCCAAGACCCTAGCGGAAACACCGGGGAGCTGTTTTTT. Translated, it gives CASSQDPSGNTGELFF.

The chain combines TRBV5-4 with TRBJ1-2; 8 bases are a match to TRBD1. Trimming removed 1 base from V and 3 bases from J; junction bases left unmatched: 2. The CDR3 consists of 14 residues. The germline CDR1 and CDR2 sequences are SGHNT and YYREEE (reference sequence). The CDR3 loop reads CASSLQGADYGYTF. For the CDR3, the DNA is TGTGCCAGCAGCTTGCAGGGGGCTGACTATGGCTACACCTTC.

The V and J genes are TRBV27 and TRBJ1-2, with 11 bases aligning to TRBD1. J lost 4 bases, V lost 6 bases, and 10 bases had no gene match. Germline CDR1 reads MNHEY; CDR2 reads SMNVEV (reference sequence). The CDR3 covers 16 residues. The CDR3 region has the DNA TGTGCCAGCAGCATTCGACGGACAGGGGGCTCCTATGGCTACACCTTC. Its protein is CASSIRRTGGSYGYTF.

The genes are TRBV12-2 and TRBJ1-4. TRBV12-2 is noted as a pseudogene. The CDR3 covers 15 residues. CDR3 DNA sequence: TGTGCAAGTCGCTTACCTCCGACGGGACTGGAAAAACTGTTTTTT. It translates to CASRLPPTGLEKLFF.

V and J are TRBV20-1 and TRBJ2-3; 12 nucleotides align to TRBD2. The germline V gene has CDR1 DFQATT and CDR2 SNEGSKA (reference sequence). The CDR3 extends over 16 amino acids. Trimming cost V 3 bases and J 2 bases; bases outside gene matches: 6. The CDR3 spells CSASGTSGGTTDTQYF. CDR3 bases: TGCAGTGCTAGTGGAACTAGCGGGGGGACCACAGATACGCAGTATTTT.

This clone was seen a single time. The chain links TRBV7-9 to TRBJ1-1; D unclear. Trimming pared 6 bases from V and 5 bases from J, leaving 16 bases between. CDR3 length: 14 residues. Germline assignment: CDR1 SEHNR and CDR2 FQNEAQ (reference sequence). The CDR3 DNA is TGTGCCAGCAGTTATCGAGCGGGAGGGACTGAAGCTTTCTTT. It yields the protein CASSYRAGGTEAFF.

The rearrangement uses TRBV28 and TRBJ1-5; D might be TRBD1 (5 bases). This CDR3 has 17 amino acids. The V and J ends lost 4 bases and 6 bases respectively, with 22 bases between them. Germline V gene lookup returns CDR1 MDHEN and CDR2 SYDVKM. The CDR3 sequence is CASSWWGVRRSGQPQHF. CDR3 nucleotide sequence: TGTGCCAGCAGTTGGTGGGGGGTTCGGCGGTCGGGTCAGCCCCAGCATTTT.

The V and J genes are TRBV7-2 and TRBJ2-2, with 10 bases that match TRBD1. Germline CDR1 reads SGHTA; CDR2 reads FQGNSA. Trimming took 1 base from V and 8 from J; bases not matched to a gene: 4. This CDR3 comprises 15 residues. CDR3 sequence: CASSLGQGAVGELFF. CDR3 bases: TGTGCCAGCAGCTTAGGACAGGGGGCAGTGGGGGAGCTGTTTTTT.

This clone was recorded once. This chain joins TRBV9 and TRBJ1-1, with D uncertain. Germline CDR1 SGDLS, CDR2 YYNGEE. Deletions cut 4 bases from V and 3 bases from J, with 13 bases between. CDR3 length: 14 residues. This CDR3 reads CASSPRRLDTEAFF. CDR3 DNA: TGTGCCAGCAGCCCCCGGAGGCTTGACACTGAAGCTTTCTTT.

This rearrangement joins TRBV12-5 to TRBJ1-4; TRBD1 matches at 9 bases. CDR1 and CDR2 from the germline V gene are LGHNT and FRNRAP. The CDR3 has 16 amino acids. J was trimmed by 2 bases and V by 5 bases; bases with no gene match: 6. This CDR3 is CASGPGQGNTNEKLFF. The CDR3 DNA follows: TGTGCTAGTGGTCCCGGACAGGGGAATACTAATGAAAAACTGTTTTTT.

The genes are TRBV6-6 and TRBJ2-7; 9 bases agree with TRBD2. The CDR3 length is 14 residues. Germline CDR1 reads MNHNY; CDR2 reads SVGAGI (reference sequence). Trimming at V came to 4 bases and at J to 5 bases, leaving 6 bases not matched to a gene. The CDR3 nucleotides are TGTGCCAGCAGTTTTGGCGGGGGGGCCCACGAGCAGTACTTC. Translation: CASSFGGGAHEQYF.

The genes are TRBV6-5 and TRBJ1-3; tentatively, D is TRBD1 (5 bases). The CDR3 is 15 amino acids. The V and J ends lost 5 bases and 1 base respectively, with 12 bases between them. Germline assignment: CDR1 MNHEY and CDR2 SVGAGI. The CDR3 DNA is TGTGCCAGCAGTACTAACAGGCAATCTGGAAACACCATATATTTT. Residues: CASSTNRQSGNTIYF.

This sequence joins TRBV5-6 and TRBJ2-3, with no clear D. Germline V CDR1 and CDR2: SGHDT, YYEEEE. V dropped 4 bases and J dropped 0 bases, with 6 bases sitting between them. This CDR3 region has 13 residues. The CDR3 is CASSKYSTDTQYF. CDR3 DNA: TGTGCCAGCAGCAAATATAGCACAGATACGCAGTATTTT.

This clone was seen a single time. This chain links TRBV5-1 with TRBJ2-7; 9 bases fit TRBD1. J lost 1 base, V lost 0 bases, and 5 bases had no gene match. Germline V CDR1 and CDR2: SGHRS, YFSETQ. There are 16 residues in the CDR3. The CDR3 DNA is TGCGCCAGCAGCTTGGAGACAGGGGGTGTATCCTACGAGCAGTACTTC. This codes for CASSLETGGVSYEQYF.